The 25 T cell receptor beta chains below come from one sample, sequenced in a study of cytomegalovirus exposure and HLA in healthy donors. Amplification used 60 Vbeta primers and 13 Jbeta primers. Profiling relied on immunoSEQ multiplex PCR, and the TCRdb table lists in-frame clones only, not all of them. In the table there are about 140,000 clones, 80% of which are singletons. What was sequenced was PBMCs. Receptors were obtained from a man in his forties or fifties in good health and CMV-seronegative.

The chain links TRBV6-5 to TRBJ2-5; 8 nucleotides line up with TRBD1. J was trimmed by 11 bases and V by 0 bases; bases with no gene match: 8. Germline CDR1 reads MNHEY; CDR2 reads SVGAGI. CDR3 length: 14 amino acids. The CDR3 region has the DNA TGTGCCAGCAGTTACTCTGGCCCACAGGGGGAGCAGTACTTC. Its protein product is CASSYSGPQGEQYF.

In this sample, this clone turned up once. V and J are TRBV28 and TRBJ2-1; the match to TRBD2 covers 10 bases. CDR3 length: 15 residues. Germline CDR1 is MDHEN and CDR2 is SYDVKM. J lost 1 base, V lost 6 bases, and 3 bases had no gene match. The CDR3 protein is CASRSGGASYNEQFF. CDR3 sequence (DNA): TGTGCCAGCAGAAGCGGGGGGGCGTCCTACAATGAGCAGTTCTTC.

This clone has just one count. CDR3: CASRPGLFQETQYF. In nucleotides, the CDR3 is TGTGCCAGCAGACCGGGACTATTCCAAGAGACCCAGTACTTC. V usage is TRBV6-5 and J usage is TRBJ2-5; 7 nucleotides align to TRBD2. The CDR3 loop spans 14 amino acids. J was trimmed by 1 base and V by 6 bases; bases with no gene match: 5. The germline V gene encodes CDR1 MNHEY and CDR2 SVGAGI.

The count of this clone is one. The chain combines TRBV6-5 with TRBJ2-1, with 10 positions matching TRBD1. There are 15 residues in the CDR3. The junction had 2 bases not matched to a gene; V was cut back by 0 bases and J by 6 bases. Germline lookup yields CDR1 MNHEY and CDR2 SVGAGI. The CDR3 DNA is TGTGCCAGCAGTTACTCTAGGACAGGGGGCAATGAGCAGTTCTTC. Its translation: CASSYSRTGGNEQFF.

A single count supports this clone. The rearrangement joins TRBV23-1 to TRBJ2-3, with a weak D call TRBD2 (5 bases). TRBV23-1 is noted as an ORF with a role that remains uncertain. This CDR3 has 13 amino acids. V was shortened by 0 bases and J by 15 bases, with 16 bases between the two germline ends. CDR3 coding DNA: TGCGCCAGCAGTCAATCGAAGGCAACCAGCGGTTATTTT. This translates into CASSQSKATSGYF.

The chain is built from TRBV9 and TRBJ1-1, with D perhaps matching TRBD1 (6 bases). This CDR3 has 16 amino acids. V shed 4 bases and J shed 2 bases, with 18 bases lying between them. CDR1 and CDR2 from the germline V gene are SGDLS and YYNGEE. The CDR3 protein is CASSPQTGWQNTEAFF. For the CDR3, the DNA is TGTGCCAGCAGCCCTCAGACAGGTTGGCAAAACACTGAAGCTTTCTTT.

The V call is TRBV16, the J call TRBJ1-5; the D gene is possibly TRBD1 (5 bases). The CDR3 consists of 17 residues. Trimming cost V 4 bases and J 0 bases, with 16 bases left between them. CDR1 and CDR2 from the germline V gene are KGHSY and FQNENV. The CDR3 loop is CASSPPTGHYSNQPQHF. The CDR3 DNA reads as TGTGCCAGCAGCCCCCCCACTGGACATTATAGCAATCAGCCCCAGCATTTT.

V and J are TRBV5-8 and TRBJ1-5; tentatively, D is TRBD1 (5 bases). The germline gives CDR1 SGHTS, CDR2 YDEGEE. V lost 4 bases and J lost 0, with 26 bases in between. The CDR3 contains 20 residues. CDR3 nucleotide sequence: TGTGCCAGCAGCCCCCCGGCGGGGACTCATCGTACGAATAGCAATCAGCCCCAGCATTTT. This gives the protein CASSPPAGTHRTNSNQPQHF.

V usage is TRBV7-2 and J usage is TRBJ1-5; D remains unclear. In germline, CDR1 is SGHTA, CDR2 FQGNSA. The germline V and J ends were trimmed by 4 bases and 1 base, with 11 bases remaining between them. The CDR3 has 15 residues. In DNA form, the CDR3 reads TGTGCCAGCAGCTCCGCCCCGGGGAGCAATCAGCCCCAGCATTTT. It is translated as CASSSAPGSNQPQHF.

The chain couples TRBV7-9 to TRBJ2-1; 8 nucleotides align to TRBD2. The CDR3 loop spans 15 amino acids. Looked up from germline, CDR1 is SEHNR and CDR2 is FQNEAQ (reference sequence). V was clipped by 5 bases and J by 8 bases; unmatched bases: 11. This CDR3 is CASSLSRGGSDEQFF. Here the CDR3 DNA reads TGTGCCAGCAGCCTCTCCCGGGGGGGAAGCGATGAGCAGTTCTTC.

This chain uses TRBV7-2 with TRBJ2-1; D possibly corresponds to TRBD2 (5 bases). V dropped 6 bases and J dropped 8 bases, with 5 bases sitting between them. CDR3 length equals 10 residues. Germline V lookup: CDR1 SGHTA, CDR2 FQGNSA. CDR3 coding DNA: TGTGCCAGCAGGCGGGATGAGCAGTTCTTC. Its protein is CASRRDEQFF.

V gene TRBV15 combines with J gene TRBJ2-5; D is uncertain. CDR3 length equals 14 residues. Between the trimmed V and J ends, which lost 0 bases and 1 base, there was a span of 6 bases. Germline CDR1 and CDR2: LNHNV and YYDKDF (reference sequence). The CDR3 protein is CATSRDSFQETQYF. DNA for the CDR3: TGTGCCACCAGCAGAGATTCCTTCCAAGAGACCCAGTACTTC.

The chain carries TRBV12-2 and TRBJ2-7; the D segment call TRBD2 is taken from the table without a DNA check. TRBV12-2 constitutes a pseudogene. The CDR3 sequence is 18 residues long. The CDR3 protein is CASRLERGSGGTFYEQYF. DNA of the CDR3: TGTGCAAGTCGCTTAGAACGGGGCAGCGGGGGGACCTTCTACGAGCAGTACTTC.

V gene TRBV28 combines with J gene TRBJ2-2; perhaps TRBD2 as D (6 bases). Germline CDR1 is MDHEN and CDR2 is SYDVKM. CDR3 length: 10 residues. The DNA of the CDR3 is TGTGCTTGGAGGGGCGGGGAGCTGTTTTTT. This translates into CAWRGGELFF.

This clone occurred a few times. This chain uses TRBV2 with TRBJ1-2; 12 bases map to TRBD1. Germline CDR1 and CDR2: SNHLY and FYNNEI. The CDR3 length is 16 residues. The ends lost 9 bases at V and 4 bases at J; junction bases unmatched: 12. The CDR3 nucleotides read TGTGCCAGTAAATCCGGGACAGGGGGCTACCGCTATGGCTACACCTTC. Translating it yields CASKSGTGGYRYGYTF.

This clone was seen once. This chain connects TRBV5-6 to TRBJ2-1; 7 bases are shared with TRBD1. The CDR3 is 15 amino acids. Germline trimming cut 3 bases from V and 2 bases from J; bases unmatched to any gene: 5. Looked up from germline, CDR1 is SGHDT and CDR2 is YYEEEE. DNA of the CDR3: TGTGCCAGCAGCTCCAACAGGGGTCCCTACAATGAGCAGTTCTTC. It is translated as CASSSNRGPYNEQFF.

The gene calls are TRBV6-1 and TRBJ2-1; D possibly corresponds to TRBD1 (5 bases). Trimming removed 6 bases from V and 4 bases from J, with 13 bases in between. The CDR3 loop spans 14 amino acids. Germline CDR1 MNHNS, CDR2 SASEGT. CDR3 nucleotides: TGTGCCAGCAGCAAACTACAGGTATACAATGAGCAGTTCTTC. It specifies CASSKLQVYNEQFF.

The chain links TRBV6-5 to TRBJ1-1; perhaps TRBD1 as D (5 bases). CDR1 is MNHEY, CDR2 SVGAGI, per germline. Trimming took 7 bases from V and 5 from J, leaving 17 bases between them. CDR3 length: 14 residues. The CDR3 protein is CASTAGRAGTEAFF. The CDR3 DNA sequence: TGTGCCAGCACCGCCGGCAGGGCGGGGACTGAAGCTTTCTTT.

The J gene is TRBJ2-5, the V gene TRBV7-2; 7 bases fit TRBD1. J was trimmed by 4 bases and V by 3 bases; bases with no gene match: 11. Germline loops: CDR1 SGHTA, CDR2 FQGNSA. There are 16 residues in the CDR3. The CDR3 loop is CASSLTTGRSVETQYF. The DNA for the CDR3 is TGTGCCAGCAGCTTGACGACAGGGCGTTCGGTAGAGACCCAGTACTTC.

This chain joins TRBV4-2 and TRBJ2-7; 9 nucleotides agree with TRBD1. This CDR3 spans 14 amino acids. The ends lost 1 base at V and 7 bases at J; junction bases unmatched: 5. From germline, CDR1 is LGHNA and CDR2 YNFKEQ. The CDR3 loop reads CASSQVGGQGEQYF. As DNA, the CDR3 is TGTGCCAGCAGCCAAGTGGGGGGACAGGGAGAGCAGTACTTC.

The chain uses TRBV7-8 and TRBJ1-4, with D possibly matching TRBD1 (6 bases). The germline V gene has CDR1 SGHVS and CDR2 FQNEAQ. V lost 0 bases and J lost 10, with 15 bases in between. The CDR3 covers 15 residues. Written as DNA, the CDR3 is TGTGCCAGCAGCTTAGCCCCCCAGGGGTTCGGAAAACTGTTTTTT. Encoded protein: CASSLAPQGFGKLFF.

This chain connects TRBV5-1 to TRBJ2-5; TRBD1 is a possible D gene (7 bases). V was clipped by 2 bases and J by 4 bases, with 15 bases between them. The germline V gene encodes CDR1 SGHRS and CDR2 YFSETQ. CDR3 length equals 15 residues. CDR3 sequence: CASSFPGGSGETQYF. Here the CDR3 DNA reads TGCGCCAGCAGCTTTCCAGGGGGGTCTGGAGAGACCCAGTACTTC.

The rearrangement uses TRBV4-1 and TRBJ1-2; 9 nucleotides agree with TRBD1. With V trimmed by 4 bases and J by 8 bases, 5 bases remained unmatched. The CDR3 is 13 residues long. CDR1 and CDR2 from the germline V gene are MGHRA and YSYEKL. In DNA form, the CDR3 reads TGCGCCAGCAGCCGGGACAGGGTGGCGGGCTACACCTTC. Protein product: CASSRDRVAGYTF.

The rearrangement joins TRBV12-5 to TRBJ1-1, with D possibly matching TRBD1 (5 bases). Trimming stripped 3 bases from V and 6 bases from J, with 8 bases between. The CDR3 is 12 residues long. Germline CDR1 reads LGHNT; CDR2 reads FRNRAP. CDR3 sequence (DNA): TGTGCTAGTGGTTTTGGGGGGTCTGAAGCTTTCTTT. Translating it yields CASGFGGSEAFF.

This chain's CDR3 is CASSLRPGGNTGELFF. In DNA form, the CDR3 reads TGTGCCAGCAGCCTCCGCCCAGGAGGGAACACCGGGGAGCTGTTTTTT. The genes are TRBV5-4 and TRBJ2-2; perhaps TRBD2 as D (5 bases). The CDR3 length is 16 residues. Germline V gene sequence: CDR1 SGHNT, CDR2 YYREEE (reference sequence). V lost 4 bases, J lost 1 base, and 14 bases lay in between.